The source of this T cell receptor beta chain is a study of T cells in Graves' hyperthyroidism and ophthalmopathy. Calling Graves' hyperthyroidism stable meant ophthalmopathy did not progress within 18 months. RNA transcripts served as the template for amplifying TCR beta CDR3 regions. First-round RT-PCR of the TCR CDR3 relied on the HTBI primer set. TCRdb reanalysed the multiplex PCR reads using MiXCR and keeps one entry per CDR3 protein. The sample shows hundreds of thousands of distinct CDR3 sequences, 16% of them seen only once. In germline, CDR1 is MNHEY, CDR2 SVGEGT. The CDR3 runs to 16 residues. V shed 7 bases, J shed 0 bases, and the junction held 6 bases outside the gene matches.

V gene TRBV6-2 or TRBV6-3 combines with J gene TRBJ2-6; 7 nucleotides match TRBD1. The sequence derives from a woman aged 25 to 45 with Graves' hyperthyroidism. The sequencing sample was made of blood. The CDR3 DNA reads as TGTGCCAGCATTACAGGGGTTAGCTCTGGGGCCAACGTCCTGACTTTC. Translation: CASITGVSSGANVLTF.